This entry features one T cell receptor (beta chain) sequence. Its antigen is as yet unknown. The sample originates from a study of T cell responses to AZD1222 COVID-19 vaccine. The table came from immunoSEQ multiplex PCR; TCRdb's copy has only in-frame clones and leaves some out. This table has around 89,000 clones, 80% to 90% appearing once. The junction had 8 bases not matched to a gene; V was cut back by 5 bases and J by 4 bases. CDR1 KGHSH and CDR2 LQKENI come from the germline V gene. The CDR3 has 16 residues. General observations from the study: The number of AZD1222 recipients seropositive at baseline was only 6 or 7. Unmutated regions of variants are reportedly targeted by nearly half of spike-specific TCRs.

Sequencing was performed on peripheral blood, taken on day 0 of AZD1222 vaccination. The chain carries TRBV18 and TRBJ2-5; 12 nucleotides agree with TRBD2. The sequence was collected from an adult in good health. The CDR3 nucleotides are TGTGCCAGCTCAACGATGACTAGCGGGGGACTAGAGACCCAGTACTTC. Residues: CASSTMTSGGLETQYF.